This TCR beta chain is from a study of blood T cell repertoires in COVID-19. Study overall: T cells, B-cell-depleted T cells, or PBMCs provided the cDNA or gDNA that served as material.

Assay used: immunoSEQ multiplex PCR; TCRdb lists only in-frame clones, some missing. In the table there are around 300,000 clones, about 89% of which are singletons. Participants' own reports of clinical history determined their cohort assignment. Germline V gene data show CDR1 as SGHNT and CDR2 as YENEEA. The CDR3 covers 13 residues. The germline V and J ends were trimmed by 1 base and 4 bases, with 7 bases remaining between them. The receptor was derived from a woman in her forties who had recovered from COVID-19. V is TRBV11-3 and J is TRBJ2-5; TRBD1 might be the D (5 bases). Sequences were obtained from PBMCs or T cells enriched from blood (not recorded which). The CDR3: CASSLGQGETQYF. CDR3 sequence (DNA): TGTGCCAGCAGCTTAGGGCAGGGAGAGACCCAGTACTTC.